These 7 T cell receptor beta chains originate from one sample sequenced in a study of blood T cell repertoires in COVID-19. Data came from immunoSEQ multiplex PCR; TCRdb stores just in-frame clones and leaves some out. The profile covers over 400,000 clones, with 70% to 90% appearing a single time and about 3.2% taken by the ten largest. The specimen sequenced was peripheral blood. The source is a human donor in a cohort sampled during active COVID-19.

V is TRBV4-2 and J is TRBJ2-1; 10 nucleotides line up with TRBD2. The J segment lost 0 bases and the V segment lost 6 bases, leaving 8 bases of the junction unmatched. CDR1 and CDR2 from the germline V gene are LGHNA and YNFKEQ. The CDR3 is made up of 17 amino acids. The CDR3 nucleotides read TGTGCCAGCAGGGGCACTAGCGGGGCGAGCTCCTACAATGAGCAGTTCTTC. It encodes CASRGTSGASSYNEQFF.

The genes are TRBV9 and TRBJ2-1; TRBD2 agrees at 7 bases. V dropped 0 bases and J dropped 5; count of bases not matched to a gene: 8. This CDR3 spans 16 amino acids. Germline CDR1 SGDLS, CDR2 YYNGEE. The CDR3 DNA is TGTGCCAGCAGCGTAGCTTTGAGGGAGGGAGACAATGAGCAGTTCTTC. The encoded protein is CASSVALREGDNEQFF.

The chain couples TRBV30 to TRBJ1-1; 7 bases are a match to TRBD1. The V gene end was trimmed by 1 base and the J gene end by 3 bases; junction bases not matched to a gene: 2. CDR1 is GTSNPN and CDR2 is SVGIG in the germline V gene (reference sequence). This CDR3 spans 13 amino acids. The CDR3: CAWSGQGHTEAFF. In nucleotides, the CDR3 is TGTGCCTGGAGTGGACAGGGACACACTGAAGCTTTCTTT.

The chain joins TRBV5-8 to TRBJ1-2; D unclear. Looked up from germline, CDR1 is SGHTS and CDR2 is YDEGEE. The V end lost 0 bases, the J end lost 1 base, and 10 bases lay between the germline ends. This CDR3 has 15 amino acids. The CDR3 sequence is CASSLGLIFNYGYTF. The CDR3 nucleotides are TGTGCCAGCAGCTTGGGACTCATTTTTAACTATGGCTACACCTTC.

Here the CDR3 reads CASSTGLAGVEQYF. The DNA for the CDR3 is TGTGCCAGCTCAACAGGACTAGCGGGAGTCGAGCAGTACTTC. The J gene is TRBJ2-7, the V gene TRBV18; TRBD2 agrees at 13 bases. The V and J ends lost 5 bases and 6 bases, in that order; junction bases with no gene match: 4. The CDR3 covers 14 residues. CDR1 and CDR2 (germline): KGHSH, LQKENI.

The V call is TRBV30, the J call TRBJ1-1; 9 bases fit TRBD1. The V gene end was trimmed by 4 bases and the J gene end by 4 bases; junction bases not matched to a gene: 4. CDR3 length equals 13 residues. Per the germline V gene, CDR1 is GTSNPN and CDR2 is SVGIG (reference sequence). DNA for the CDR3: TGTGCCTGGACCGGGACAGGGCCCACTGAAGCTTTCTTT. Residues: CAWTGTGPTEAFF.

The chain links TRBV28 to TRBJ1-1; D not certain. Trimming removed 2 bases from V and 6 bases from J, with 13 bases in between. The CDR3 contains 14 residues. CDR1 and CDR2 (germline): MDHEN, SYDVKM. CDR3 nucleotide sequence: TGTGCCAGCAGTTTAGGGAGCCAGTACTCTGAAGCTTTCTTT. Translation gives CASSLGSQYSEAFF.